What follows is one TCR beta chain and its context. This specimen belongs to a study of blood T cell repertoires in COVID-19. Looking at the study overall: COVID-19 samples from acute and convalescent phases originated in the United States, Italy and Spain. Sample material is recorded as cDNA or gDNA derived from T cells, B-cell-depleted T cells, or PBMCs.

Original processing methods: Reference gene primer amplification yielded estimated nucleated cell counts. TCRdb keeps only in-frame clones here, not all; method: immunoSEQ multiplex PCR. V, J and clone size are those of that table, while D and trimming were read from the DNA. This sample has roughly 300,000 clones, with about 80% found just once. The CDR3 length is 18 residues. Losses at the gene ends were 2 bases for V and 8 bases for J; bases not matched to a gene: 18. The germline CDR1 and CDR2 sequences are MNHEY and SVGEGT. The chain has TRBV6-2 or TRBV6-3 and TRBJ2-1; 7 bases align to TRBD2. Sequenced: peripheral blood. The clonotype comes from a woman between 45 and 65 years old who had recovered from COVID-19. The CDR3 loop reads CASSYERSRTSSPHEQFF. CDR3 bases: TGTGCCAGCAGTTACGAGCGTAGTAGGACTAGTAGTCCCCATGAGCAGTTCTTC.